The source of this T cell receptor beta chain is a study of blood T cell repertoires in COVID-19 (TCRdb year 2020). For context, the study as a whole: The collaborator samples originated in the United States, Italy and Spain and spanned the acute and convalescent phases of COVID-19. The material from the prospective study consisted of cDNA or gDNA derived from T cells, B-cell-depleted T cells, or PBMCs. The dataset comprised deeply sampled blood TCRbeta repertoires from subjects exposed to, actively infected with, or recovered from COVID-19. The repertoires were made available in a free public database intended to serve as a resource for research on the immune response to SARS-CoV-2. Samples were obtained from the ongoing ImmuneRACE study (first 160 participants) and from 1,254 subjects provided by 6 global collaborators. Nearly every sample came with metadata listing a de-identified subject ID, COVID-19 status, age in years and sex. HLA class I and class II types, where available, came from metadata supplied by the sample provider rather than from assay-based typing. Results and caveats for the whole study, not just this receptor: The quantity of clinical and demographic metadata differed by source and by participant and was supplied without curation.

Compared with germline, V lacks 0 bases and J lacks 6 bases; bases without a gene match: 10. The CDR3 has 17 amino acids, counting the end cysteine and phenylalanine. Only the CDR3 DNA is retained, 51 bases long and in frame from the first base. CDR1 and CDR2, per the germline V gene, are MGHRA and YSYEKL. TCRbeta CDR3 regions were amplified from genomic DNA by means of the immunoSEQ Assay, a bias-controlled multiplex PCR. As for how the authors treated the data: Within the assay, amplification of reference gene primers was used to estimate how many nucleated cells each sample contained. To quantify the absolute abundance of each unique TCRbeta CDR3 rearrangement, sequence reads were collapsed and filtered. For each sample, productive Simpson clonality was calculated as the square root of Simpson's diversity index over productive rearrangements. In its TCRdb copy, this immuneACCESS table keeps in-frame sequences only and misses some clones. Where compared with another copy, unresolved V genes explain less than half of these, and the others have no known cause. V and J calls and clone size are given by that table; D and trimming were obtained from the DNA. This sample is represented by under 95,000 clones; 88% of them were singletons. The top ten hold approximately 4.6% of the sample.

Whole blood was collected in K2EDTA tubes by collaborating institutions according to the institutions' own protocols. For TCRbeta analysis, collaborator samples were shipped as frozen whole blood, as isolated PBMCs, or as DNA extracted from either sample type. The table lists this clone with a few counts. Its antigen target is currently unknown. Base quality data are lacking; no much larger clone is found one base away. This sequence originates from a human donor in a cohort sampled during active COVID-19. The sample was peripheral blood. The rearranged segments are TRBV4-1 and TRBJ2-1, with 8 junctional bases fitting TRBD2. In nucleotides, the sequence is TGCGCCAGCAGCCAAGAGGGCGGGGCGGGGGGTGTCAATGAGCAGTTCTTC. The encoded protein is CASSQEGGAGGVNEQFF.